Presented here are 28 T cell receptor beta chains from one specimen sequenced in a study of T cell repertoires in cytomegalovirus infection. TCRdb reanalysed the reads using MiXCR and keeps one entry per CDR3 protein. The table has approximately 990,000 distinct CDR3 sequences, about a third seen once; the top ten hold about an eighth. Their antigen targets remain unknown. Here the sequenced sample was cultured CD8+ T cells from PBMCs, taken from culture after CMV antigen stimulation. The receptors here all came from a human donor in good health (CMV status not recorded). Some clones in this sample may be carry-over from other donors' samples.

This clonotype was seen a few times. The genes are TRBV4-3 and TRBJ1-4; 7 bases map to TRBD1. V lost 0 bases to trimming and J lost 0 bases; unmatched junction nucleotides: 13. Germline V gene data show CDR1 as LGHNA and CDR2 as YSLEER. The CDR3 runs to 20 residues. The CDR3 DNA reads TGCGCCAGCAGCCAAGATCCATTGACAGGGACCGCTGCAACTAATGAAAAACTGTTTTTT. It is translated as CASSQDPLTGTAATNEKLFF.

The chain combines TRBV6-5 with TRBJ1-2; no definite D call. V gave up 0 bases and J gave up 5 bases, with 10 bases separating them. There are 14 residues in the CDR3. CDR1 and CDR2 (germline): MNHEY, SVGAGI. The CDR3 nucleotides are TGTGCCAGCAGTTACTCGGTCACCCCGTATGGCTACACCTTC. Translation gives CASSYSVTPYGYTF.

V usage is TRBV12-3 or TRBV12-4 and J usage is TRBJ2-3, with D hard to call. V was trimmed by 7 bases and J by 0 bases, leaving 14 bases between them. The CDR3 runs 15 residues. DNA for the CDR3: TGTGCCAGCAATCGCCCGGGCAGCAGCACAGATACGCAGTATTTT. Protein product: CASNRPGSSTDTQYF.

The J gene is TRBJ1-2, the V gene TRBV15, with D possibly TRBD1 on 5 matching bases. In germline, CDR1 is LNHNV, CDR2 YYDKDF (reference sequence). V was trimmed by 0 bases and J by 7 bases, leaving 12 bases between them. This CDR3 is built from 14 residues. The CDR3 protein is CATSRDRGMSGYTF. CDR3 nucleotide sequence: TGTGCCACCAGCAGAGATCGGGGGATGAGTGGCTACACCTTC.

This chain links TRBV7-9 with TRBJ2-5; 8 bases agree with TRBD1. The CDR3 is 16 amino acids. Trimming cost V 5 bases and J 4 bases; bases outside gene matches: 12. Germline assignment: CDR1 SEHNR and CDR2 FQNEAQ (reference sequence). The CDR3, as DNA: TGTGCCAGCAGCACCTCGGACAGGGTGGGGAGAGAGACCCAGTACTTC. This gives the protein CASSTSDRVGRETQYF.

The rearrangement uses TRBV27 and TRBJ2-3, with D unresolved. V lost 4 bases and J lost 6, with 14 bases in between. The CDR3 runs to 14 residues. CDR1 MNHEY and CDR2 SMNVEV come from the germline V gene (reference sequence). The CDR3 coding sequence is TGTGCCAGCAGTTCGGGCGTACGTTGGGATACGCAGTATTTT. This gives the protein CASSSGVRWDTQYF.

The chain employs TRBV6-2 or TRBV6-3 and TRBJ1-1; the D is unclear. The CDR3 spans 13 residues. Trimming removed 11 bases at V and 1 base at J, with 14 bases between. From germline, CDR1 is MNHEY and CDR2 SVGEGT. The CDR3, as DNA: TGTGCCGCCGGGTACAAGACGAACACTGAAGCTTTCTTT. It specifies CAAGYKTNTEAFF.

This clonotype was counted a few times. V is TRBV11-2 and J is TRBJ2-3; 11 bases agree with TRBD2. The CDR3 runs 16 residues. The V segment lost 2 bases and the J segment 1 base; nucleotides outside the gene matches: 2. Germline CDR1 reads SGHAT; CDR2 reads FQNNGV. The CDR3, as DNA: TGTGCCAGCAGCTTATCGGGACTAGCGGGCACAGATACGCAGTATTTT. This sequence encodes CASSLSGLAGTDTQYF.

This rearrangement joins TRBV9 to TRBJ2-7; weak D call: TRBD2 (5 bases). Germline V gene data show CDR1 as SGDLS and CDR2 as YYNGEE. V was pared by 0 bases and J by 6 bases, with 10 bases between. This CDR3 spans 13 amino acids. CDR3 protein: CASSVGASGEQYV. The CDR3 DNA sequence: TGTGCCAGCAGCGTAGGAGCCAGCGGCGAGCAGTACGTC.

This clonotype was seen repeatedly, ten times or more. The chain is built from TRBV7-2 and TRBJ2-7; D possibly corresponds to TRBD1 (5 bases). The CDR3 extends over 17 amino acids. The V gene's germline CDR1 is SGHTA and CDR2 FQGNSA. Trimming took off 3 bases at V and 2 bases at J, with 20 bases between the two ends. The CDR3 region is CASSFQTLSQGTYEQYV. CDR3 DNA: TGTGCCAGCAGCTTCCAGACCCTCTCTCAGGGAACCTACGAGCAGTACGTC.

The chain employs TRBV6-2 or TRBV6-3 and TRBJ2-2; the D gene is possibly TRBD1 (6 bases). The V and J ends lost 1 base and 1 base respectively, with 22 bases between them. Germline V gives CDR1 MNHEY, CDR2 SVGEGT. This CDR3 spans 20 amino acids. The CDR3 region is CASSYLLGKYGQMNTGELFF. CDR3 nucleotide sequence: TGTGCCAGCAGTTACTTACTGGGCAAATACGGACAGATGAACACCGGGGAGCTGTTTTTT.

The table lists this clonotype with a few counts. This chain uses TRBV6-1 with TRBJ1-1; tentatively, D is TRBD1 (6 bases). Per the germline V gene, CDR1 is MNHNS and CDR2 is SASEGT. V was cut by 1 base and J by 7 bases, with 22 bases left in between. The CDR3 runs to 17 residues. CDR3 loop: CASSEGVGVGTYGEAFF. The DNA of the CDR3 is TGTGCCAGCAGTGAAGGCGTAGGGGTTGGGACATACGGTGAAGCTTTCTTT.

The chain joins TRBV27 to TRBJ2-5; no reliable D call. This CDR3 is 13 amino acids long. Trimming left V 2 bases short and J 0 bases short, with 4 bases between. Germline values: CDR1 MNHEY, CDR2 SMNVEV (reference sequence). The chain's CDR3 is CASSLQDQETQYF. CDR3 bases: TGTGCCAGCAGTTTACAGGACCAAGAGACCCAGTACTTC.

This clonotype was picked up many times. The chain carries TRBV7-8 and TRBJ2-5; TRBD2 is a possible D gene (5 bases). This CDR3 has 15 residues. Trimming stripped 4 bases from V and 2 bases from J, with 14 bases between. Germline assignment: CDR1 SGHVS and CDR2 FQNEAQ. The CDR3 DNA reads TGTGCCAGCAGCTACTTAGCGCCGGGGCAAGAGACCCAGTACTTC. Protein: CASSYLAPGQETQYF.

The CDR3 region has the DNA TGTGCCAGCACTCCCCATGGGGTTGAGACCCAGTACTTC. Translating gives CASTPHGVETQYF. This chain uses TRBV12-3 or TRBV12-4 with TRBJ2-5; D gene unclear. This CDR3 has 13 residues. V was shortened by 7 bases and J by 5 bases, with 14 bases between the two germline ends.

This clonotype was counted a few times. This rearrangement joins TRBV6-5 to TRBJ2-3; D gene ambiguous. CDR1 and CDR2 (germline): MNHEY, SVGAGI. CDR3 length: 16 amino acids. Trimming cost V 0 bases and J 0 bases, with 10 bases left between them. This chain's CDR3 is CASSYSSSGSTDTQYF. Here the CDR3 DNA reads TGTGCCAGCAGTTACTCGAGTAGTGGCAGCACAGATACGCAGTATTTT.

This clonotype was found once. The chain joins TRBV28 to TRBJ2-7, with D possibly matching TRBD1 (5 bases). The V gene lost 4 bases and the J gene lost 5 bases, with 9 bases spanning the gap. This CDR3 contains 12 residues. CDR1 and CDR2 from the germline V gene are MDHEN and SYDVKM. Written as DNA, the CDR3 is TGTGCCAGCAGTTCCAGGGTTCACGAGCAGTACGTC. Translating it yields CASSSRVHEQYV.

This clonotype was counted a few times. The rearrangement uses TRBV28 and TRBJ1-4; a possible D gene is TRBD1 (5 bases). The germline V gene encodes CDR1 MDHEN and CDR2 SYDVKM. Trimming stripped 5 bases from V and 3 bases from J, with 13 bases between. The CDR3 length is 15 residues. Here the CDR3 reads CASSPGTVSNEKLFF. In DNA, the CDR3 is TGTGCCAGCAGTCCCGGGACGGTTTCTAATGAAAAACTGTTTTTT.

This clonotype has a handful of counts. The chain is built from TRBV4-2 and TRBJ2-5; 8 nucleotides agree with TRBD2. V dropped 0 bases and J dropped 0; count of bases not matched to a gene: 6. Germline V lookup: CDR1 LGHNA, CDR2 YNFKEQ. There are 17 residues in the CDR3. The CDR3 DNA reads as TGTGCCAGCAGCCAAGATAGAAGCGGGGGCAACCAAGAGACCCAGTACTTC. Residues: CASSQDRSGGNQETQYF.

The sample holds a few counts of this clonotype. The V and J genes are TRBV11-3 and TRBJ2-1; 8 nucleotides match TRBD2. This CDR3 is 17 amino acids long. Trimming removed 1 base from V and 5 bases from J; junction bases left unmatched: 10. The germline V gene encodes CDR1 SGHNT and CDR2 YENEEA. The CDR3 nucleotides read TGTGCCAGCAGCTTAGCTGCGCCGGGGACTAGGCACAATGAGCAGTTCTTC. As protein: CASSLAAPGTRHNEQFF.

A word on this clonotype: A single base separates this from a much larger clone, so it may be a read error. The chain couples TRBV7-4 to TRBJ1-2; 7 bases are shared with TRBD1. V dropped 5 bases and J dropped 3; count of bases not matched to a gene: 3. The CDR3 loop spans 13 amino acids. The germline V gene has CDR1 SGHVT and CDR2 SQSDAQ. CDR3 in DNA: TGTGCCAGCAGCGACGGGACAGACTATGGCTACACCTTC. Protein: CASSDGTDYGYTF.

This clonotype was picked up a small number of times. The chain is built from TRBV9 and TRBJ2-3; TRBD2 aligns across 12 bases. The CDR3 runs 18 residues. CDR1 is SGDLS and CDR2 is YYNGEE in the germline V gene. V shed 4 bases, J shed 0 bases, and the junction held 9 bases outside the gene matches. CDR3 nucleotides: TGTGCCAGCAGCCCCCCACTAGCGGGGGGCGCTAGCACAGATACGCAGTATTTT. This gives the protein CASSPPLAGGASTDTQYF.

This clonotype was found a few times. CDR3 sequence: CASSYAGQSKETQYF. The CDR3 DNA reads as TGTGCCAGCAGTTACGCGGGACAGAGTAAAGAGACCCAGTACTTC. The chain carries TRBV6-5 and TRBJ2-5, with a weak D call TRBD1 (7 bases). The CDR3 contains 15 residues. Per germline, CDR1 MNHEY and CDR2 SVGAGI. Trimming removed 2 bases at V and 3 bases at J, with 13 bases between.

This clonotype showed up many times. This chain joins TRBV7-9 and TRBJ2-1; D remains unclear. This CDR3 comprises 16 residues. With 2 bases removed from V and 0 bases from J, the gap between germline ends came to 11 bases. Germline V gene data show CDR1 as SEHNR and CDR2 as FQNEAQ (reference sequence). CDR3: CASSLTRASSYNEQFF. For the CDR3, the DNA is TGTGCCAGCAGCTTAACTCGGGCTAGCTCCTACAATGAGCAGTTCTTC.

The chain couples TRBV6-1 to TRBJ2-3, with D unresolved. The CDR3 contains 16 residues. CDR1 and CDR2 from the germline V gene are MNHNS and SASEGT. V was clipped by 0 bases and J by 0 bases, with 10 bases between them. CDR3 amino acids: CASSEAIERSTDTQYF. The CDR3 coding sequence is TGTGCCAGCAGTGAAGCGATAGAGAGGAGCACAGATACGCAGTATTTT.

J is TRBJ2-7 and V is TRBV7-8, with TRBD1 identical over 8 bases. The ends lost 5 bases at V and 3 bases at J; junction bases unmatched: 3. Germline V lookup: CDR1 SGHVS, CDR2 FQNEAQ. The CDR3 totals 13 residues. CDR3 protein: CASSMGQVYEQYF. The CDR3 DNA reads TGTGCCAGCAGCATGGGACAGGTCTACGAGCAGTACTTC.

This clonotype was observed many times. The chain links TRBV7-9 to TRBJ2-1, with unresolved D. The length of the CDR3 is 14 residues. Per the germline V gene, CDR1 is SEHNR and CDR2 is FQNEAQ (reference sequence). V shed 4 bases and J shed 2 bases, with 9 bases lying between them. In nucleotides, the CDR3 is TGTGCCAGCAGCTGGCCAGAAACCTACAATGAGCAGTTCTTC. Its protein product is CASSWPETYNEQFF.

The chain recombines TRBV20-1 with TRBJ2-3, with D possibly TRBD2 on 5 matching bases. This CDR3 is 13 amino acids long. CDR1 and CDR2 (germline): DFQATT, SNEGSKA (reference sequence). Trimming cost V 2 bases and J 3 bases, with 9 bases left between them. The CDR3 sequence is CSARPTTTDTQYF. CDR3 bases: TGCAGTGCTAGACCGACTACGACAGATACGCAGTATTTT.